The entry below describes one TCR beta chain. The data were obtained in a study of T cell changes during pregnancy in multiple sclerosis. The CDR3 contains 13 residues. Trimming took 3 bases from V and 2 from J, leaving 9 bases between them. Germline CDR1 is SGHRS and CDR2 is YFSETQ. The repertoire was sequenced with immunoSEQ multiplex PCR; TCRdb's copy has only in-frame clones and lacks some. The data show about 23,000 clones, about 84% seen once. This chain uses TRBV5-1 with TRBJ2-7; D possibly corresponds to TRBD2 (5 bases). This sample comprised CD8+ T cells from peripheral blood mononuclear cells, obtained before pregnancy. The sequence was obtained from a female donor with multiple sclerosis, enrolled in a pregnancy study. Written as DNA, the CDR3 is TGCGCCAGCAGCTCCGACGGGGCCTACGAGCAGTACTTC. It encodes CASSSDGAYEQYF.